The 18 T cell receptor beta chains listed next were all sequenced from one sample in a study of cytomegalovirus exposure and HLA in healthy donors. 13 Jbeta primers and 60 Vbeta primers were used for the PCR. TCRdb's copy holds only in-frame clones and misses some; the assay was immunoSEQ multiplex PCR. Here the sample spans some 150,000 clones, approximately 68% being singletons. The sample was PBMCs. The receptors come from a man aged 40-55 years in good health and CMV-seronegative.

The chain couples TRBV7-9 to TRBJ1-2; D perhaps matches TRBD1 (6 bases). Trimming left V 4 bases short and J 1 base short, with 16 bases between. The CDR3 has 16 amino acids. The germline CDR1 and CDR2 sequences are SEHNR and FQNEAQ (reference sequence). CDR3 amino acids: CASSSSRDIINYGYTF. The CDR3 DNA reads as TGTGCCAGCAGCTCAAGTCGGGACATAATTAACTATGGCTACACCTTC.

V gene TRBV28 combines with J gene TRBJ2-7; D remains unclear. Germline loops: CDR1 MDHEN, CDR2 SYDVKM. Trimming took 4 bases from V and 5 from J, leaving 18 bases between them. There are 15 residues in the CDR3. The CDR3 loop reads CASSSRKLHRDEQYF. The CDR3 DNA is TGTGCCAGCAGTTCTCGAAAGCTCCACCGTGACGAGCAGTACTTC.

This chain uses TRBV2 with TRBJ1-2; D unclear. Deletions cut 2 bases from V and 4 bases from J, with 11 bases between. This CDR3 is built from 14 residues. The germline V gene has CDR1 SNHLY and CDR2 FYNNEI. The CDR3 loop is CASSEWEASYGYTF. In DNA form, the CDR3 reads TGTGCCAGCAGTGAATGGGAGGCTAGCTATGGCTACACCTTC.

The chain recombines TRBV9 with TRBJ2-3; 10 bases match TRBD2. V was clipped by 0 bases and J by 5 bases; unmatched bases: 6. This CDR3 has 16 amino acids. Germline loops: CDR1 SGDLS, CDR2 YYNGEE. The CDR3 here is CASSVAISGGVDTQYF. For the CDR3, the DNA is TGTGCCAGCAGCGTAGCTATCAGCGGGGGGGTAGATACGCAGTATTTT. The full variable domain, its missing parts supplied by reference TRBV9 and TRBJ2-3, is DSGVTQTPKHLITATGQRVTLRCSPRSGDLSVYWYQQSLDQGLQFLIQYYNGEERAKGNILERFSAQQFPDLHSELNLSSLELGDSALYFCASSVAISGGVDTQYFGPGTRLTVL.

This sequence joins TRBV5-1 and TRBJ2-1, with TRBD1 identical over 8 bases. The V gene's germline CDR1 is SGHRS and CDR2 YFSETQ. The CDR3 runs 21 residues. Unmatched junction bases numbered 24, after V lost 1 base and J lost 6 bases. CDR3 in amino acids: CASSLWLQETGDLTGSNEQFF. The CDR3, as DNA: TGCGCCAGCAGCTTGTGGCTGCAGGAGACAGGGGATCTTACGGGCTCCAATGAGCAGTTCTTC.

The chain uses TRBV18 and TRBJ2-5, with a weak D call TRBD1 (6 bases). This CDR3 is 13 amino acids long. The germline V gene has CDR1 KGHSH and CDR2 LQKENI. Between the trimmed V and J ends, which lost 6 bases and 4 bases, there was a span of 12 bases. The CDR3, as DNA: TGTGCCAGCTCCCACAGGGAAGGAGAGACCCAGTACTTC. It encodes CASSHREGETQYF. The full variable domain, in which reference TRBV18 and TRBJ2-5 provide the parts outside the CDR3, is NAGVMQNPRHLVRRRGQEARLRCSPMKGHSHVYWYRQLPEEGLKFMVYLQKENIIDESGMPKERFSAEFPKEGPSILRIQQVVRGDSAAYFCASSHREGETQYFGPGTRLLVL.

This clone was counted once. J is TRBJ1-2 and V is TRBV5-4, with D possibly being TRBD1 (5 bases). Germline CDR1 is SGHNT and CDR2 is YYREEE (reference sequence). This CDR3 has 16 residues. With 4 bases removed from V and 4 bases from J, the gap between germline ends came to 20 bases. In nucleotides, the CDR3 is TGTGCCAGCAGCCCGGGGGGAGCCGTAGGTAGCTATGGCTACACCTTC. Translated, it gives CASSPGGAVGSYGYTF.

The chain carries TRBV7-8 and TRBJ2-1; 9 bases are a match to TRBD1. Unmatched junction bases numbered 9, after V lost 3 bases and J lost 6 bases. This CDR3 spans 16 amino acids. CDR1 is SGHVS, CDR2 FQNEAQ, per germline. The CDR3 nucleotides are TGTGCCAGCAGCTTGTGGAAGGACAGGGGATTCAATGAGCAGTTCTTC. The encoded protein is CASSLWKDRGFNEQFF.

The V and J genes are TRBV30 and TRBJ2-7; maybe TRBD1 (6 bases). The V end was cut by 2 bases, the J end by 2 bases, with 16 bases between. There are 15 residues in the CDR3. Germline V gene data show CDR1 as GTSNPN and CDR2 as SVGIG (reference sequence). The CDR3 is CAWSKSRTVPYEQYF. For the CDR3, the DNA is TGTGCCTGGAGTAAAAGCCGGACAGTCCCCTACGAGCAGTACTTC.

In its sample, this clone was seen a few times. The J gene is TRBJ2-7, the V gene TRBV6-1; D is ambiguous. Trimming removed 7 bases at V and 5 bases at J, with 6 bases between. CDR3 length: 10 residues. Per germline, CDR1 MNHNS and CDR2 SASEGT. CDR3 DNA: TGTGCCAGCATGAGGAACGAGCAGTACTTC. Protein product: CASMRNEQYF.

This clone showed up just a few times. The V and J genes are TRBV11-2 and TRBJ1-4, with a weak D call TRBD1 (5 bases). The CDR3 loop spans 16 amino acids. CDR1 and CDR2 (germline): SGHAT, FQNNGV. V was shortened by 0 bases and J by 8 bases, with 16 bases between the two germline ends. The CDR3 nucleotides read TGTGCCAGCAGCTTAGAGTCCCCACGGCGGGGGGAAAAACTGTTTTTT. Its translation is CASSLESPRRGEKLFF.

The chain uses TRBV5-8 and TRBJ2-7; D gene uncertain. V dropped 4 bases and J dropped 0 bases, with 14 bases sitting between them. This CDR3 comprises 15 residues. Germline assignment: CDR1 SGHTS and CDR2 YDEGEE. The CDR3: CASSDPRSLSYEQYF. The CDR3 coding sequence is TGTGCCAGCAGCGACCCGAGGAGCCTCTCCTACGAGCAGTACTTC.

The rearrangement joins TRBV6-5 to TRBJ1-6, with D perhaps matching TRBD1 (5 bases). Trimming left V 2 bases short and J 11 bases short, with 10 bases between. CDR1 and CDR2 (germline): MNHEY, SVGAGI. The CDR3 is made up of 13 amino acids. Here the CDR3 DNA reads TGTGCCAGCAGTTACGACAGCAATCCACCCCTCCACTTT. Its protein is CASSYDSNPPLHF.

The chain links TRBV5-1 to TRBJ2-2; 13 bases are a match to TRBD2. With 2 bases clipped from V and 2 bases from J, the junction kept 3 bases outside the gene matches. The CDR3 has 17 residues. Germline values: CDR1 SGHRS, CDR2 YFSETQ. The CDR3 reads CASSLGLAGDNTGELFF. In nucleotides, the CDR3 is TGCGCCAGCAGCTTAGGACTAGCGGGGGACAACACCGGGGAGCTGTTTTTT.

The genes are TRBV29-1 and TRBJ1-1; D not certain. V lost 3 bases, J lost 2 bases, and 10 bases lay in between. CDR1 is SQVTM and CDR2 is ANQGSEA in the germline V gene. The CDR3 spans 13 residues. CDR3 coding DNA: TGCAGCGTTGAGGGAGGGATCAACACTGAAGCTTTCTTT. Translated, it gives CSVEGGINTEAFF.

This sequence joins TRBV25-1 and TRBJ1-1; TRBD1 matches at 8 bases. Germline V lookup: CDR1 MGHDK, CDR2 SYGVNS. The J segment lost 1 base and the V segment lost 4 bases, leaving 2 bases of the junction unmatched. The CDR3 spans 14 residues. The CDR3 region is CASSGGQANTEAFF. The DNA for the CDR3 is TGTGCCAGCAGTGGGGGACAGGCGAACACTGAAGCTTTCTTT.

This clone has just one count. The CDR3 protein is CAWSVGRGPGNTIYF. Here the CDR3 DNA reads TGTGCCTGGAGTGTCGGCAGGGGGCCTGGAAACACCATATATTTT. The chain has TRBV30 and TRBJ1-3, with 8 bases fitting TRBD1. This CDR3 has 15 residues. Germline CDR1 is GTSNPN and CDR2 is SVGIG (reference sequence). The V segment lost 0 bases and the J segment 2 bases; nucleotides outside the gene matches: 3.

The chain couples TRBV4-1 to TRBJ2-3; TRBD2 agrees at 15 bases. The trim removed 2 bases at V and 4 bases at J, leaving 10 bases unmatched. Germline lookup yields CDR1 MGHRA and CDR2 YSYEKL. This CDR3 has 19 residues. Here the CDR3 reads CASSQSPGLAGGRADTQYF. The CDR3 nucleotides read TGCGCCAGCAGCCAAAGTCCGGGACTAGCGGGGGGTCGGGCAGATACGCAGTATTTT.